This TCR beta chain was observed in a study of T cell repertoires in cytomegalovirus infection. Whole-study context: It was the public TCR beta signatures that indicated both CMV infection and matching HLA type. The study's findings and limits: Clonotype analysis showed dominance of the ex vivo response by HLA-C-restricted CMV-specific TCR beta clonotypes.

A remark on this clonotype: Its specificity is unknown.

TCRdb analysed the reads with MiXCR anew, one entry per CDR3 protein. Of about 130,000 distinct CDR3 sequences listed, about 32% are singletons. Germline CDR1 reads MNHEY; CDR2 reads SMNVEV (reference sequence). The CDR3 contains 13 residues. Trimming cost V 6 bases and J 7 bases, with 10 bases left between them. The sequence derives from a human donor in good health (CMV status not recorded). Some clones in this sample may be carry-over from other donors' samples. The input for sequencing was CD8+ T cells from cultured PBMCs, taken from culture after CMV antigen stimulation. The chain recombines TRBV27 with TRBJ1-6; a weak D match, TRBD1 (6 bases). The CDR3 loop is CASRPTGNSPLHF. In DNA, the CDR3 is TGTGCCAGCAGACCTACAGGGAATTCACCCCTCCACTTT.